The 10 T cell receptor beta chains below all came from one sample that was sequenced in a study of PD-L1 blockade in urothelial cancer. Time point given: pretreatment peripheral blood. TCRdb's copy holds only in-frame clones and misses some; the assay was immunoSEQ multiplex PCR. The sample lists 85,000 to 95,000 clones, roughly 90% occurring once. The starting material was PBMCs, obtained around atezolizumab (anti-PD-L1) treatment. The receptor source for this set is an elderly woman with urothelial cancer.

The rearrangement uses TRBV9 and TRBJ2-1, with 8 bases that match TRBD2. V lost 0 bases, J lost 8 bases, and 10 bases stayed unmatched. The CDR3 extends over 16 amino acids. Germline values: CDR1 SGDLS, CDR2 YYNGEE. The DNA for the CDR3 is TGTGCCAGCAGCGTAGGGCTCGGGAGGGCCTGGGATGAGCAGTTCTTC. Translated: CASSVGLGRAWDEQFF.

The chain carries TRBV5-6 and TRBJ1-1; perhaps TRBD1 as D (6 bases). From germline, CDR1 is SGHDT and CDR2 YYEEEE. The CDR3 is 15 amino acids. Trimming removed 5 bases at V and 1 base at J, with 15 bases between. CDR3 sequence: CASRGARTENTEAFF. CDR3 sequence (DNA): TGTGCCAGCAGGGGGGCCCGGACGGAGAACACTGAAGCTTTCTTT.

The genes are TRBV30 and TRBJ2-7, with TRBD1 identical over 9 bases. Germline-derived CDR1 and CDR2 are GTSNPN and SVGIG (reference sequence). V shed 5 bases, J shed 11 bases, and the junction held 7 bases outside the gene matches. The CDR3 runs 11 residues. CDR3 loop: CAWDNGQGKYF. The CDR3 DNA sequence: TGTGCCTGGGATAACGGACAGGGGAAGTACTTC. Based on the CDR3 plus reference TRBV30 and TRBJ2-7, the full variable domain is SQTIHQWPATLVQPVGSPLSLECTVEGTSNPNLYWYRQAAGRGLQLLFYSVGIGQISSEVPQNLSASRPQDRQFILSSKKLLLSDSGFYLCAWDNGQGKYFGPGTRLTVT.

The chain joins TRBV6-6 to TRBJ2-2; tentatively, D is TRBD1 (6 bases). V lost 4 bases, J lost 0 bases, and 9 bases lay in between. The CDR3 length is 15 residues. CDR1 MNHNY and CDR2 SVGAGI come from the germline V gene (reference sequence). CDR3 residues: CASSSGQTNTGELFF. CDR3 DNA: TGTGCCAGCAGTTCTGGACAGACGAACACCGGGGAGCTGTTTTTT.

The gene calls are TRBV7-2 and TRBJ2-7, with D maybe TRBD2 (6 bases). V was pared by 5 bases and J by 1 base, with 15 bases between. The CDR3 is 15 residues long. The V gene's germline CDR1 is SGHTA and CDR2 FQGNSA. CDR3 DNA sequence: TGTGCCAGCAGCGGGACCGGGACTGGGTCCTACGAGCAGTACTTC. Its protein is CASSGTGTGSYEQYF. Looking up the rest from reference TRBV7-2 and TRBJ2-7 gives the full variable domain: GAGVSQSPSNKVTEKGKDVELRCDPISGHTALYWYRQSLGQGLEFLIYFQGNSAPDKSGLPSDRFSAERTGGSVSTLTIQRTQQEDSAVYLCASSGTGTGSYEQYFGPGTRLTVT.

The V gene is TRBV28, the J gene TRBJ2-1, with a tentative D call TRBD2 (5 bases). Deletions cut 5 bases from V and 4 bases from J, with 9 bases between. The CDR3 is made up of 13 amino acids. CDR1 and CDR2 from the germline V gene are MDHEN and SYDVKM. The CDR3 spells CASSPGIYNEQFF. The CDR3 nucleotides read TGTGCCAGCAGTCCCGGGATTTACAATGAGCAGTTCTTC. The full variable domain, with the rest looked up from reference TRBV28 and TRBJ2-1, is DVKVTQSSRYLVKRTGEKVFLECVQDMDHENMFWYRQDPGLGLRLIYFSYDVKMKEKGDIPEGYSVSREKKERFSLILESASTNQTSMYLCASSPGIYNEQFFGPGTRLTVL.

Only a few counts were recorded for this clone. The chain carries TRBV19 and TRBJ2-1; a possible D gene is TRBD2 (5 bases). V gave up 5 bases and J gave up 5 bases, with 10 bases separating them. CDR3 length equals 13 residues. CDR1 LNHDA and CDR2 SQIVND come from the germline V gene (reference sequence). CDR3 amino acids: CASSRGNNNEQFF. The CDR3 DNA sequence: TGTGCCAGTAGTCGAGGGAACAACAATGAGCAGTTCTTC.

This clone appeared a single time. The chain has TRBV7-9 and TRBJ1-3; possibly TRBD1 for D (5 bases). V lost 1 base and J 0 bases, leaving 13 bases between the germline ends. CDR1 is SEHNR, CDR2 FQNEAQ, per germline (reference sequence). This CDR3 has 17 residues. The CDR3 bases are TGTGCCAGCAGCTTAGTAACAGGCCCGAGCTCTGGAAACACCATATATTTT. As protein: CASSLVTGPSSGNTIYF. The entire variable domain, with the rest obtained from reference TRBV7-9 and TRBJ1-3, is as follows: DTGVSQNPRHKITKRGQNVTFRCDPISEHNRLYWYRQTLGQGPEFLTYFQNEAQLEKSRLLSDRFSAERPKGSFSTLEIQRTEQGDSAMYLCASSLVTGPSSGNTIYFGEGSWLTVV.

The rearrangement uses TRBV18 and TRBJ1-2, with unresolved D. Germline lookup yields CDR1 KGHSH and CDR2 LQKENI. Trimming pared 8 bases from V and 7 bases from J, leaving 17 bases between. The CDR3 is 13 amino acids. The CDR3 nucleotides are TGTGCCAGCAAAGACCCAAGCCGGGGTGGCTACACCTTC. It codes for CASKDPSRGGYTF.

V gene TRBV7-9 combines with J gene TRBJ1-5, with 7 bases aligning to TRBD1. The CDR3 length is 15 residues. CDR1 is SEHNR, CDR2 FQNEAQ, per germline (reference sequence). The J segment lost 3 bases and the V segment lost 10 bases, leaving 12 bases of the junction unmatched. The CDR3: CATVLQGQNNQPQHF. CDR3 sequence (DNA): TGTGCCACGGTCCTACAGGGACAGAACAATCAGCCCCAGCATTTT.